The next 22 T cell receptor beta chains were all read from a single sample in a study of blood T cell repertoires in COVID-19. Some clones are missing from TCRdb's copy, which holds only in-frame ones; the method was immunoSEQ multiplex PCR. This sample carries almost 70,000 clones, approximately 75% of them seen once, and the ten largest clones take more than 40%. Sequencing was performed on peripheral blood. Receptors were obtained from a human donor in a cohort sampled during active COVID-19.

The chain recombines TRBV19 with TRBJ1-5; D may be TRBD1 (6 bases). The CDR3 has 15 residues. V was shortened by 3 bases and J by 3 bases, with 12 bases between the two germline ends. Looked up from germline, CDR1 is LNHDA and CDR2 is SQIVND (reference sequence). CDR3 in amino acids: CASSIGDTYNQPQHF. The CDR3 DNA sequence: TGTGCCAGTAGTATCGGGGACACTTACAATCAGCCCCAGCATTTT.

V is TRBV5-1 and J is TRBJ1-5; D might be TRBD1 (6 bases). Germline V gives CDR1 SGHRS, CDR2 YFSETQ. The V and J ends lost 4 bases and 7 bases respectively, with 12 bases between them. The CDR3 is 13 residues long. The chain's CDR3 is CASSPEGGQPQHF. The CDR3 DNA follows: TGCGCCAGCAGCCCGGAGGGGGGGCAGCCCCAGCATTTT.

This clone turned up a few times. The V gene is TRBV3-1 (or the pseudogene TRBV3-2), the J gene TRBJ2-7; 7 bases map to TRBD2. CDR3 length equals 16 residues. Germline CDR1 LGHDT, CDR2 YNNKEL (reference sequence). V shed 0 bases, J shed 2 bases, and the junction held 7 bases outside the gene matches. For the CDR3, the DNA is TGTGCCAGCAGCCAAGAGGAAGTAGCGGGTGCCTACGAGCAGTACTTC. It is translated as CASSQEEVAGAYEQYF.

The chain employs TRBV6-1 and TRBJ1-2; TRBD1 aligns across 7 bases. The CDR3 loop spans 17 amino acids. Germline V CDR1 and CDR2: MNHNS, SASEGT. The V and J ends lost 4 bases and 3 bases, in that order; junction bases with no gene match: 14. CDR3: CASSGIRRGPVDYGYTF. The DNA of the CDR3 is TGTGCCAGCAGTGGAATTCGTAGGGGGCCCGTGGACTATGGCTACACCTTC.

This clone was observed once. The chain carries TRBV24-1 and TRBJ2-2; D not resolved. The V gene lost 7 bases and the J gene lost 4 bases, with 12 bases spanning the gap. Looked up from germline, CDR1 is KGHDR and CDR2 is SFDVKD. The CDR3 has 14 amino acids. CDR3 in amino acids: CATRGPQSTGELFF. CDR3 DNA: TGTGCCACCAGGGGCCCGCAAAGCACCGGGGAGCTGTTTTTT.

V gene TRBV5-4 combines with J gene TRBJ1-6, with TRBD1 matching 9 bases. V shed 4 bases, J shed 6 bases, and the junction held 2 bases outside the gene matches. Germline lookup yields CDR1 SGHNT and CDR2 YYREEE (reference sequence). The CDR3 totals 14 residues. In DNA, the CDR3 is TGTGCCAGCAGCCTGGGACAGGGTAATTCACCCCTCCACTTT. Translated, it gives CASSLGQGNSPLHF.

The rearrangement links TRBV6-6 to TRBJ2-1, with D possibly matching TRBD1 (6 bases). Trimming removed 2 bases from V and 8 bases from J, with 13 bases in between. This CDR3 is built from 14 residues. Germline loops: CDR1 MNHNY, CDR2 SVGAGI (reference sequence). CDR3 sequence: CASSYGNPGDEQFF. CDR3 sequence (DNA): TGTGCCAGCAGTTACGGGAACCCAGGGGATGAGCAGTTCTTC.

The chain joins TRBV2 to TRBJ1-1; unclear D gene. Trimming removed 5 bases from V and 1 base from J, with 11 bases in between. The CDR3 totals 14 residues. Germline V CDR1 and CDR2: SNHLY, FYNNEI. CDR3 DNA sequence: TGTGCCAGCAGTCTAGGAGGACCGAACACTGAAGCTTTCTTT. It translates to CASSLGGPNTEAFF. The variable domain in full, completed from reference TRBV2 and TRBJ1-1, reads EPEVTQTPSHQVTQMGQEVILRCVPISNHLYFYWYRQILGQKVEFLVSFYNNEISEKSEIFDDQFSVERPDGSNFTLKIRSTKLEDSAMYFCASSLGGPNTEAFFGQGTRLTVV.

The rearrangement joins TRBV24-1 to TRBJ2-3, with TRBD2 as a possible D gene (6 bases). The CDR3 totals 14 residues. The germline V and J ends were trimmed by 9 bases and 0 bases, with 12 bases remaining between them. CDR1 is KGHDR, CDR2 SFDVKD, per germline. The DNA for the CDR3 is TGTGCCACCGGTAGGGACTTTAGCACAGATACGCAGTATTTT. It translates to CATGRDFSTDTQYF.

This clone occurred once. The chain joins TRBV3-1 (or the pseudogene TRBV3-2) to TRBJ2-5; D call uncertain. Per the germline V gene, CDR1 is LGHDT and CDR2 is YNNKEL (reference sequence). This CDR3 is 13 amino acids long. V lost 4 bases to trimming and J lost 5 bases, with 11 bases between them. CDR3 in DNA: TGTGCCAGCAGCCTACACGGAGCGGAGACCCAGTACTTC. Translated, it gives CASSLHGAETQYF.

This clone was detected a few times. V and J are TRBV7-6 and TRBJ2-7; 9 bases are shared with TRBD2. This CDR3 contains 16 residues. Per germline, CDR1 SGHVS and CDR2 FNYEAQ. Germline trimming cut 5 bases from V and 4 bases from J; bases unmatched to any gene: 12. The DNA of the CDR3 is TGTGCCAGCAGCCAAAGGCGGGGCGGGAGGGGATACGAGCAGTACTTC. Its translation is CASSQRRGGRGYEQYF.

The rearrangement uses TRBV28 and TRBJ2-5; D possibly corresponds to TRBD2 (5 bases). V gave up 2 bases and J gave up 1 base, with 8 bases separating them. CDR1 MDHEN and CDR2 SYDVKM come from the germline V gene. This CDR3 contains 14 residues. This CDR3 is CASSLRTPQETQYF. CDR3 bases: TGTGCCAGCAGTTTAAGGACTCCCCAAGAGACCCAGTACTTC.

This chain joins TRBV10-2 and TRBJ2-4; 9 bases line up with TRBD2. V shed 6 bases and J 0 bases; nucleotides not matched to a gene: 9. The CDR3 is 17 residues long. The V gene's germline CDR1 is WSHSY and CDR2 SAAADI. The CDR3 sequence: CASRKLLAGVAKNIQYF. CDR3 in DNA: TGCGCCAGCAGGAAGTTACTAGCGGGTGTAGCCAAAAACATTCAGTACTTC.

The chain links TRBV19 to TRBJ2-1; 10 bases fit TRBD2. Germline-derived CDR1 and CDR2 are LNHDA and SQIVND (reference sequence). This CDR3 has 16 amino acids. Germline trimming cut 3 bases from V and 0 bases from J; bases unmatched to any gene: 2. CDR3 in amino acids: CASSMGTSVSYNEQFF. The CDR3, as DNA: TGTGCCAGTAGTATGGGGACTAGCGTCTCCTACAATGAGCAGTTCTTC.

The V gene is TRBV29-1, the J gene TRBJ1-1; 8 bases line up with TRBD1. V was pared by 4 bases and J by 4 bases, with 11 bases of the junction left unmatched. The CDR3 loop spans 15 amino acids. The germline V gene encodes CDR1 SQVTM and CDR2 ANQGSEA. The CDR3 is CSVVGAGGEGTEAFF. The CDR3 bases are TGCAGCGTTGTTGGCGCAGGGGGCGAGGGCACTGAAGCTTTCTTT.

The chain employs TRBV28 and TRBJ1-5; 9 nucleotides line up with TRBD1. The CDR3 contains 15 residues. Germline V gene data show CDR1 as MDHEN and CDR2 as SYDVKM. V lost 9 bases, J lost 3 bases, and 9 bases stayed unmatched. In DNA form, the CDR3 reads TGTGCCAGTTCAAGACAGGGGGGAGACAATCAGCCCCAGCATTTT. It translates to CASSRQGGDNQPQHF.

The rearrangement joins TRBV19 to TRBJ2-6; 8 bases align to TRBD1. Trimming took 9 bases from V and 3 from J; bases not matched to a gene: 4. The CDR3 sequence is 14 residues long. The germline gives CDR1 LNHDA, CDR2 SQIVND (reference sequence). The CDR3 nucleotides read TGTGCCAGCGAAGACAGGGGTGGGGCCAACGTCCTGACTTTC. Its protein is CASEDRGGANVLTF.

V and J are TRBV28 and TRBJ2-7; 9 bases line up with TRBD1. The CDR3 contains 14 residues. CDR1 and CDR2 from the germline V gene are MDHEN and SYDVKM. J lost 7 bases, V lost 2 bases, and 6 bases had no gene match. This chain's CDR3 is CASSLTGGAGEQYF. The CDR3 bases are TGTGCCAGCAGTTTAACAGGGGGCGCGGGGGAGCAGTACTTC.

The genes are TRBV18 and TRBJ2-2, with D perhaps matching TRBD2 (5 bases). Trimming removed 3 bases from V and 6 bases from J, with 8 bases in between. The CDR3 runs 13 residues. From germline, CDR1 is KGHSH and CDR2 LQKENI. CDR3: CASSPRTAGELFF. For the CDR3, the DNA is TGTGCCAGCTCACCTCGGACTGCCGGGGAGCTGTTTTTT.

This clone is termed medium-sized. The J gene is TRBJ1-1, the V gene TRBV5-1; 7 bases align to TRBD1. From germline, CDR1 is SGHRS and CDR2 YFSETQ. The CDR3 consists of 15 residues. J lost 3 bases, V lost 4 bases, and 9 bases had no gene match. The CDR3, as DNA: TGCGCCAGCAGCCAATGGACAGGCGGGGACACTGAAGCTTTCTTT. Translation: CASSQWTGGDTEAFF. Together with reference TRBV5-1 and TRBJ1-1, the CDR3 gives the full variable domain: KAGVTQTPRYLIKTRGQQVTLSCSPISGHRSVSWYQQTPGQGLQFLFEYFSETQRNKGNFPGRFSGRQFSNSRSEMNVSTLELGDSALYLCASSQWTGGDTEAFFGQGTRLTVV.

CDR3 in DNA: TGTGCCAGCAGTTCCTCGTGGGCCAGGGGCAATCAGCCCCAGCATTTT. Its protein product is CASSSSWARGNQPQHF. The rearrangement links TRBV6-6 to TRBJ1-5; possible D gene TRBD1, 5 bases. Trimming left V 4 bases short and J 2 bases short, with 15 bases between. CDR1 is MNHNY, CDR2 SVGAGI, per germline (reference sequence). This CDR3 is built from 16 residues.

In this sample, this clone turned up once. CDR3 sequence: CASSLWGAGVQETQYF. In DNA form, the CDR3 reads TGTGCCAGCAGTTTATGGGGAGCGGGAGTACAAGAGACCCAGTACTTC. The J gene is TRBJ2-5, the V gene TRBV28; 8 nucleotides match TRBD2. The length of the CDR3 is 16 residues. From germline, CDR1 is MDHEN and CDR2 SYDVKM. V lost 0 bases, J lost 2 bases, and 5 bases stayed unmatched.